This T cell receptor (beta chain) was sequenced during a study of PD-L1 blockade in urothelial cancer. Study as a whole: Dosed intravenously at 1,200 mg every 3 weeks, atezolizumab was initiated by patients in the mid-2010s. Bladder-origin urothelial cancer in males described about 90% of the 29 patients.

Trimming stripped 0 bases from V and 8 bases from J, with 13 bases between. CDR1 and CDR2 from the germline V gene are SQVTM and ANQGSEA. The CDR3 length is 13 residues. Into every PCR, synthetic TCR analog templates were spiked. Clones were read by immunoSEQ multiplex PCR, and TCRdb kept only the in-frame ones, dropping some. The profile shows 32,000 or so clones, over 70% of them singletons. This sample's time point: pretreatment peripheral blood. This sequence was found in a man in his 60s with urothelial cancer. The sequenced sample was PBMCs, obtained around atezolizumab (anti-PD-L1) treatment. This chain joins TRBV29-1 and TRBJ1-2, with D possibly TRBD1 on 5 matching bases. This CDR3 reads CSVEEGPGNGYTF. CDR3 nucleotide sequence: TGCAGCGTTGAAGAGGGGCCAGGTAACGGCTACACCTTC.